This TCR beta chain was sequenced for a study of cytomegalovirus exposure and HLA in healthy donors. Study-wide findings and caveats: What TCR beta sequences reportedly achieved was accurate prediction of HLA-A and HLA-B alleles in most subjects. Most TCR beta V segments were productive about 87% or about 30% of the time in an earlier analysis. By HLA locus, TCR association rates varied in a later analysis, with DRB1 showing the most and HLA-C the fewest.

This clone appeared a single time. The antigen is not known. This CDR3 is 15 amino acids long. Germline loops: CDR1 LGHNA, CDR2 YNFKEQ. Trimming took 2 bases from V and 7 from J, leaving 17 bases between them. The PCR had 60 Vbeta and 13 Jbeta primers. This table comes from immunoSEQ multiplex PCR, and its TCRdb copy is limited to in-frame clones, with some not included. The data hold around 230,000 clones, with approximately 81% observed a single time. Sequenced material: PBMCs. This sequence joins TRBV4-2 and TRBJ1-2; D call uncertain. This clonotype originated in a girl under 10 years old in good health and CMV-seronegative. The CDR3 loop reads CASSQLLGSAGGYTF. In DNA, the CDR3 is TGTGCCAGCAGCCAACTATTAGGAAGCGCGGGTGGCTACACCTTC.